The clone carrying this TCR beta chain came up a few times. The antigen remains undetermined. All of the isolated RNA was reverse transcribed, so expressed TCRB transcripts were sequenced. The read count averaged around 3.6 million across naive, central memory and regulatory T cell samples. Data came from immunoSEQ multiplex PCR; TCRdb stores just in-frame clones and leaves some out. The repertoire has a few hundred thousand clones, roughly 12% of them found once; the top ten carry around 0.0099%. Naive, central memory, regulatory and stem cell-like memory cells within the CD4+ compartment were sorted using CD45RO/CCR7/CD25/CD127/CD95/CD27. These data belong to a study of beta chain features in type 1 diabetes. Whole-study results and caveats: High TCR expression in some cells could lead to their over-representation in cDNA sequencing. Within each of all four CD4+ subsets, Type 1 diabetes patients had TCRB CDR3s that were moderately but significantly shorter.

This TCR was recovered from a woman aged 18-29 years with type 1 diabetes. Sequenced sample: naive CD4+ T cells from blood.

CDR3 nucleotides: TGTGCCAGCAGCTTGGCCGACAGGGACACCGGGGAGCTGTTTTTT. This sequence encodes CASSLADRDTGELFF. The rearrangement joins TRBV5-4 to TRBJ2-2; 7 nucleotides align to TRBD1. This CDR3 region has 15 residues. J gave up 3 bases and V 0 bases, and 2 bases lay outside the gene matches. Per germline, CDR1 SGHNT and CDR2 YYREEE (reference sequence).